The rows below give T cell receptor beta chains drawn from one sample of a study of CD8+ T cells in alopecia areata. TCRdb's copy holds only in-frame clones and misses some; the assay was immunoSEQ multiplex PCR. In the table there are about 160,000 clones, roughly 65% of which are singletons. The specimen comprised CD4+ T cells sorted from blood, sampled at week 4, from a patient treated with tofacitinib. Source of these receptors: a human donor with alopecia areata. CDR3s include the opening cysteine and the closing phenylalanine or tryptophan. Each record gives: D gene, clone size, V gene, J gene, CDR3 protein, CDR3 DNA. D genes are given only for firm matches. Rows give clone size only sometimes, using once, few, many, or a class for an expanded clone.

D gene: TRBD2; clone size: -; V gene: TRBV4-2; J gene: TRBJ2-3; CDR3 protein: CASISSPGGTDTQYF; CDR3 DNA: TGTGCCAGCATCTCAAGCCCCGGGGGGACAGATACGCAGTATTTT
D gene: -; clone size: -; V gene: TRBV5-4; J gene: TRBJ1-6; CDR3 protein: CASSLERDSPLHF; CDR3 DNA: TGTGCCAGCAGCTTGGAGAGGGATTCACCCCTCCACTTT
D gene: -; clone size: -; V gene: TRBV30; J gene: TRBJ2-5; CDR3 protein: CAWSVLQETQYF; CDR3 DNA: TGTGCCTGGAGTGTACTCCAAGAGACCCAGTACTTC
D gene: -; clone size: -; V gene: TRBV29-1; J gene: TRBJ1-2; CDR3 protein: CSLGEGASYTF; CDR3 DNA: TGCAGCTTAGGGGAGGGCGCGAGCTACACCTTC
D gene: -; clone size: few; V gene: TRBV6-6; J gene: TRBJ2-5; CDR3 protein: CASSQQGSQQETQYF; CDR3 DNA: TGTGCCAGCAGCCAGCAGGGGTCCCAACAAGAGACCCAGTACTTC
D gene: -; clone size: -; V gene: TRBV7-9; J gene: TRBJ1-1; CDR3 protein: CASSLFSVEAFF; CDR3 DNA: TGTGCCAGCAGCTTATTTTCTGTTGAAGCTTTCTTT
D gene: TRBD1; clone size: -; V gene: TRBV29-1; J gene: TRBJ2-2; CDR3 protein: CSVGDSRNTGELFF; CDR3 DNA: TGCAGCGTTGGGGACAGCCGGAACACCGGGGAGCTGTTTTTT
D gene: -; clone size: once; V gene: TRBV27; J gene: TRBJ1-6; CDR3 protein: CASSRLGVYSPLHF; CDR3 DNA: TGTGCCAGCAGCCGACTGGGGGTCTACTCACCCCTCCACTTT
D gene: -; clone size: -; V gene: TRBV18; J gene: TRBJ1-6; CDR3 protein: CASAGQTGRNSPLHF; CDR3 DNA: TGTGCCAGCGCTGGACAGACCGGGCGTAATTCACCCCTCCACTTT
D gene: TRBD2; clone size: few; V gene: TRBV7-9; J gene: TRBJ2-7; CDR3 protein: CASSLQSGSYEQYF; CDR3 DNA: TGTGCCAGCAGCTTACAGAGCGGGAGCTACGAGCAGTACTTC
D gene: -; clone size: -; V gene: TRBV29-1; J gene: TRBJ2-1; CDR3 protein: CSVRLGGYNEQFF; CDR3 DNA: TGCAGCGTCCGACTAGGCGGATACAATGAGCAGTTCTTC
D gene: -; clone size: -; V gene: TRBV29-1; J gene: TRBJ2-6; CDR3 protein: CSADLGANVLTF; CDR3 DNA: TGCAGCGCCGACCTGGGGGCCAACGTCCTGACTTTC
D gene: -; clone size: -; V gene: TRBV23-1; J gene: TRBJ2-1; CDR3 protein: CASRPGESYNEQFF; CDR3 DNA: TGCGCCAGCCGTCCCGGGGAGTCCTACAATGAGCAGTTCTTC
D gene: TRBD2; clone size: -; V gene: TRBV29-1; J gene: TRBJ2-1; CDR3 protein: CSGRASGGSSYNEQFF; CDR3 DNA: TGCAGCGGGAGGGCTAGCGGGGGTAGCTCCTACAATGAGCAGTTCTTC
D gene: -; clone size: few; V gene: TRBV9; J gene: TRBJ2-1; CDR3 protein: CASSVDPGTANNEQFF; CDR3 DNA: TGTGCCAGCAGCGTCGACCCGGGGACTGCAAACAATGAGCAGTTCTTC
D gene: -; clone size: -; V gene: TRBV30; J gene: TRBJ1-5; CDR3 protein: CAWSKEGQPQHF; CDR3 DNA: TGTGCCTGGAGTAAGGAAGGTCAGCCCCAGCATTTT
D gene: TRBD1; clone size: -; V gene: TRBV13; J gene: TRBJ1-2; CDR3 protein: CASSSGQNYYGYTF; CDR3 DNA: TGTGCCAGCAGCTCGGGACAGAATTACTATGGCTACACCTTC
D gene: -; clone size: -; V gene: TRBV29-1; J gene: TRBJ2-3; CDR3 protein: CSVDLTLDTQYF; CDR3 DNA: TGCAGCGTTGATCTGACCCTGGATACGCAGTATTTT
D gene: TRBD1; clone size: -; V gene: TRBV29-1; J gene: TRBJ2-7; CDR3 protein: CSAKLPGQATYEQYF; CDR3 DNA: TGCAGCGCAAAGTTACCGGGACAGGCGACCTACGAGCAGTACTTC
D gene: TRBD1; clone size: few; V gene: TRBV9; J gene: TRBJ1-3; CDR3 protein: CASSGQGLSGNTIYF; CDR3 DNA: TGTGCCAGCAGCGGACAGGGCTTATCTGGAAACACCATATATTTT
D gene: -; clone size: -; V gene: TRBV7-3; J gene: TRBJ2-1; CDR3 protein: CASSPRGFPTNEQFF; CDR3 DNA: TGTGCCAGCAGCCCCCGGGGATTCCCGACGAATGAGCAGTTCTTC
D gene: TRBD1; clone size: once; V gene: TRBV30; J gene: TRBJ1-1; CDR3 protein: CAWSVLGGQATEAFF; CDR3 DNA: TGTGCCTGGAGTGTACTAGGGGGACAGGCAACTGAAGCTTTCTTT